The 29 T cell receptor beta chains listed next were all sequenced from one sample in a study of T-cell memory formation after mild COVID-19. TCRdb recomputed calls from the 5' RACE reads with MiXCR, one row per CDR3 protein. The repertoire consists of about 410,000 distinct CDR3 sequences, with over 15% occurring once and the leading ten covering roughly 21%. Material for sequencing was PBMCs or a T cell subset sorted from them (not recorded which). Every receptor here comes from a man aged 18-30 years who had mild COVID-19 (a few samples of this study predate the infection). Cell type and time point are not known.

This clonotype occurred a few times. This chain links TRBV20-1 with TRBJ2-7; D ambiguous. CDR1 is DFQATT, CDR2 SNEGSKA, per germline (reference sequence). The V and J ends lost 5 bases and 4 bases respectively, with 9 bases between them. The CDR3 contains 11 residues. CDR3 in DNA: TGCAGTGCTGCTACACAGTACGAGCAGTACGTC. Translated: CSAATQYEQYV.

The chain is built from TRBV11-2 and TRBJ2-7; D call uncertain. The CDR3 runs to 15 residues. Germline-derived CDR1 and CDR2 are SGHAT and FQNNGV. V was clipped by 0 bases and J by 1 base, with 10 bases between them. CDR3 loop: CASSLDRLDSYEQYV. The CDR3 bases are TGTGCCAGCAGCTTAGATAGACTCGATTCCTACGAGCAGTACGTC.

This clonotype was recorded many times. In DNA form, the CDR3 reads TGTGCCAGCAGTCGTCAGGAGTCCACAGATACGCAGTATTTT. This codes for CASSRQESTDTQYF. The V and J genes are TRBV12-3 or TRBV12-4 and TRBJ2-3; D remains ambiguous. This CDR3 is 14 amino acids long. Trimming cost V 5 bases and J 2 bases, with 11 bases left between them.

This clonotype was observed a few times. The chain links TRBV7-2 to TRBJ2-5, with unresolved D. Germline assignment: CDR1 SGHTA and CDR2 FQGNSA. The CDR3 totals 14 residues. V dropped 4 bases and J dropped 3 bases, with 12 bases sitting between them. CDR3 sequence: CASSSTRTEETQYF. CDR3 DNA sequence: TGTGCCAGCAGCTCGACTCGGACCGAAGAGACCCAGTACTTC.

J is TRBJ1-1 and V is TRBV12-3 or TRBV12-4; 11 bases fit TRBD1. V dropped 11 bases and J dropped 0; count of bases not matched to a gene: 5. The CDR3 loop spans 14 amino acids. The CDR3 loop is CAVGQGGLNTEAFF. CDR3 in DNA: TGTGCCGTGGGACAGGGGGGTCTGAACACTGAAGCTTTCTTT.

The chain links TRBV5-1 to TRBJ1-2; 7 bases are shared with TRBD1. There are 15 residues in the CDR3. V shed 4 bases and J 7 bases; nucleotides not matched to a gene: 13. Germline values: CDR1 SGHRS, CDR2 YFSETQ. CDR3 sequence (DNA): TGCGCCAGCAGCCCAACACCAACAGGGGAGAGTGGCTACACCTTC. Amino acid sequence: CASSPTPTGESGYTF.

The V gene is TRBV2, the J gene TRBJ1-5, with 7 positions matching TRBD1. This CDR3 has 13 amino acids. Germline V gives CDR1 SNHLY, CDR2 FYNNEI. The ends lost 8 bases at V and 3 bases at J; junction bases unmatched: 4. The CDR3 region is CASEDRFNQPQHF. The CDR3, as DNA: TGTGCCAGCGAGGACAGGTTCAATCAGCCCCAGCATTTT.

The chain carries TRBV12-3 or TRBV12-4 and TRBJ1-4, with D perhaps TRBD1 (5 bases). The CDR3 is 14 residues long. Trimming shortened V by 6 bases and J by 6 bases, and 14 bases separated the two germline ends. CDR3 sequence reads: CASRGEELYEKLFF. The CDR3, as DNA: TGTGCCAGCAGGGGGGAGGAGTTGTATGAAAAACTGTTTTTT.

This clonotype was seen only once. The V call is TRBV15, the J call TRBJ2-1; TRBD2 matches at 7 bases. The V gene's germline CDR1 is LNHNV and CDR2 YYDKDF (reference sequence). The V gene end was trimmed by 1 base and the J gene end by 8 bases; junction bases not matched to a gene: 5. This CDR3 is built from 14 residues. The CDR3 loop is CATSRAGGSDEQFF. For the CDR3, the DNA is TGTGCCACCAGCAGAGCGGGGGGAAGCGATGAGCAGTTCTTC.

This clonotype was detected only a few times. V usage is TRBV7-6 and J usage is TRBJ2-3, with D tentatively TRBD1 or TRBD2 (5 bases each). Trimming left V 5 bases short and J 1 base short, with 16 bases between. The CDR3 runs to 16 residues. Germline V gene lookup returns CDR1 SGHVS and CDR2 FNYEAQ. The CDR3 DNA reads as TGTGCCAGCAGCCTCGTCGGGACCAGGGGCACAGATACGCAGTATTTT. It specifies CASSLVGTRGTDTQYF.

This clonotype has just a few counts. The chain carries TRBV28 and TRBJ2-5, with D unclear. V was cut by 4 bases and J by 13 bases, with 16 bases left in between. CDR3 length equals 12 residues. The germline V gene has CDR1 MDHEN and CDR2 SYDVKM. The CDR3 protein is CASSSANRVLYF. CDR3 in DNA: TGTGCCAGCAGTTCAGCGAACCGGGTCTTGTACTTC.

This clonotype was detected only a few times. The chain uses TRBV9 and TRBJ2-7; 7 bases are shared with TRBD1. Per germline, CDR1 SGDLS and CDR2 YYNGEE. V gave up 0 bases and J gave up 3 bases; unmatched junction bases: 3. The CDR3 covers 14 residues. The DNA for the CDR3 is TGTGCCAGCAGCGTAGGAGGGACAGACTACGAGCAGTACTTC. Protein: CASSVGGTDYEQYF.

The chain joins TRBV2 to TRBJ1-5; no clear D. Trimming took off 5 bases at V and 3 bases at J, with 11 bases between the two ends. Germline loops: CDR1 SNHLY, CDR2 FYNNEI. The CDR3 spans 14 residues. CDR3 sequence reads: CASSLGLLNQPQHF. The CDR3 DNA follows: TGTGCCAGCAGTCTAGGGCTTCTCAATCAGCCCCAGCATTTT.

V gene TRBV24-1 combines with J gene TRBJ2-2; no definite D call. Germline CDR1 is KGHDR and CDR2 is SFDVKD. Trimming took 9 bases from V and 0 from J, leaving 10 bases between them. The CDR3 consists of 14 residues. CDR3 in DNA: TGTGCCACCTCGGCAGTCTCGAACACCGGGGAGCTGTTTTTT. Protein sequence: CATSAVSNTGELFF.

In this sample, this clonotype turned up many times. The J gene is TRBJ2-1, the V gene TRBV10-3; D ambiguous. Trimming cost V 3 bases and J 3 bases, with 9 bases left between them. CDR1 is ENHRY and CDR2 is SYGVKD in the germline V gene. This CDR3 region has 14 residues. CDR3 nucleotides: TGTGCCATCAGTGAAGCTTCTGGCTACAATGAGCAGTTCTTC. Amino acids: CAISEASGYNEQFF.

The rearrangement joins TRBV7-8 to TRBJ2-2, with 7 bases aligning to TRBD2. The germline gives CDR1 SGHVS, CDR2 FQNEAQ. After removal of 6 bases from V and 0 bases from J, the junction contained 13 bases not matched to a gene. The CDR3 length is 18 residues. The CDR3 DNA is TGTGCCAGCAGACATAGAGGACTCCGGGGGGCGAACACCGGGGAGCTGTTTTTT. Amino acid sequence: CASRHRGLRGANTGELFF. Using reference TRBV7-8 and TRBJ2-2 for the parts outside the CDR3, the full variable domain is GAGVSQSPRYKVAKRGQDVALRCDPISGHVSLFWYQQALGQGPEFLTYFQNEAQLDKSGLPSDRFFAERPEGSVSTLKIQRTQQEDSAVYLCASRHRGLRGANTGELFFGEGSRLTVL.

V gene TRBV18 combines with J gene TRBJ2-7; 10 bases fit TRBD2. Germline values: CDR1 KGHSH, CDR2 LQKENI. The V gene end was trimmed by 3 bases and the J gene end by 11 bases; junction bases not matched to a gene: 16. The CDR3 is 16 residues long. CDR3 bases: TGTGCCAGCTCACCTCCGGTGGGTACTAGCGGGGAACAGAAGTACGTC. Translation gives CASSPPVGTSGEQKYV.

The rearrangement links TRBV5-1 to TRBJ2-6; D tentatively fits TRBD1 or TRBD2 (5 bases each). The length of the CDR3 is 14 residues. Germline assignment: CDR1 SGHRS and CDR2 YFSETQ. V was trimmed by 2 bases and J by 4 bases, leaving 7 bases between them. The CDR3 DNA follows: TGCGCCAGCAGCTTTGGGACCGGGGCCAACGTCCTGACTTTC. Protein: CASSFGTGANVLTF.

This clonotype has only a few counts. J is TRBJ1-5 and V is TRBV7-2; D not certain. Germline V CDR1 and CDR2: SGHTA, FQGNSA. There are 15 residues in the CDR3. V lost 3 bases and J lost 6, with 15 bases in between. CDR3 nucleotides: TGTGCCAGCAGCTTGGAGGCGGCAGGAGGTCAGCCCCAGCATTTT. It yields the protein CASSLEAAGGQPQHF.

This clonotype appeared many times. V usage is TRBV29-1 and J usage is TRBJ2-5, with D hard to call. Germline V gene lookup returns CDR1 SQVTM and CDR2 ANQGSEA. Between the trimmed V and J ends, which lost 5 bases and 0 bases, there was a span of 7 bases. The CDR3 runs 12 residues. Here the CDR3 reads CSVSVNQETQYF. The CDR3 DNA reads as TGCAGCGTTAGCGTAAACCAAGAGACCCAGTACTTC.

This clonotype was seen at least ten times. This sequence joins TRBV11-2 and TRBJ2-1, with 7 bases identical to TRBD1. Germline V gives CDR1 SGHAT, CDR2 FQNNGV. The V segment lost 4 bases and the J segment 3 bases; nucleotides outside the gene matches: 6. The CDR3 has 15 amino acids. The CDR3 loop reads CASSSSRDSYNEQFF. The CDR3 DNA sequence: TGTGCCAGCAGCTCTTCCCGGGACAGCTACAATGAGCAGTTCTTC.

This clonotype was seen a handful of times. V is TRBV6-2 or TRBV6-3 and J is TRBJ2-7, with D possibly being TRBD1 (6 bases). The V end lost 5 bases, the J end lost 3 bases, and 8 bases lay between the germline ends. CDR1 and CDR2 from the germline V gene are MNHEY and SVGEGT. The CDR3 sequence is 12 residues long. CDR3 DNA: TGTGCCAGCAGTATCAGGGGCTACGAGCAGTACGTC. Its protein is CASSIRGYEQYV.

This clonotype has only a few counts. The rearrangement uses TRBV4-1 and TRBJ2-5; 8 bases line up with TRBD1. V was clipped by 6 bases and J by 4 bases; unmatched bases: 7. The germline V gene encodes CDR1 MGHRA and CDR2 YSYEKL. This CDR3 is 14 amino acids long. In nucleotides, the CDR3 is TGCGCCAGCAGGCCAGGGGGCCGTGGAGAGACCCAGTACTTC. Protein sequence: CASRPGGRGETQYF.

This clonotype came up once. A much larger clone sits a single nucleotide away, making a read error possible. The rearrangement uses TRBV5-1 and TRBJ2-7, with 10 bases fitting TRBD1. From germline, CDR1 is SGHRS and CDR2 YFSETQ. This CDR3 region has 15 residues. J gave up 3 bases and V 0 bases, and 3 bases lay outside the gene matches. Here the CDR3 reads CASSLEGQGFYEQYV. In DNA form, the CDR3 reads TGCGCCAGCAGCTTGGAGGGACAGGGGTTCTACGAGCAGTACGTC.

The CDR3 sequence: CASGGLAGGPGTDTQYF. As DNA, the CDR3 is TGTGCCAGCGGCGGACTAGCGGGGGGGCCGGGCACAGATACGCAGTATTTT. The chain is built from TRBV9 and TRBJ2-3; 15 nucleotides match TRBD2. V lost 7 bases, J lost 1 base, and 7 bases stayed unmatched. The V gene's germline CDR1 is SGDLS and CDR2 YYNGEE. CDR3 length equals 17 residues.

This rearrangement joins TRBV7-9 to TRBJ2-7; either TRBD1 or TRBD2 may fit D (6 bases each). V was trimmed by 5 bases and J by 7 bases, leaving 18 bases between them. Germline CDR1 and CDR2: SEHNR and FQNEAQ (reference sequence). The CDR3 extends over 14 amino acids. This chain's CDR3 is CASSGGDTLSEQYF. CDR3 DNA sequence: TGTGCCAGCAGCGGAGGGGACACTCTCTCGGAGCAGTACTTC. Looking up the rest from reference TRBV7-9 and TRBJ2-7 gives the full variable domain: DTGVSQNPRHKITKRGQNVTFRCDPISEHNRLYWYRQTLGQGPEFLTYFQNEAQLEKSRLLSDRFSAERPKGSFSTLEIQRTEQGDSAMYLCASSGGDTLSEQYFGPGTRLTVT.

This clonotype occurred a few times. V is TRBV20-1 and J is TRBJ2-5; weak D call: TRBD2 (5 bases). Trimming removed 3 bases from V and 0 bases from J, with 5 bases in between. CDR1 is DFQATT and CDR2 is SNEGSKA in the germline V gene (reference sequence). This CDR3 is built from 12 residues. This chain's CDR3 is CSARDYQETQYF. DNA for the CDR3: TGCAGTGCTAGGGACTACCAAGAGACCCAGTACTTC.

The chain recombines TRBV3-1 with TRBJ2-5; 7 nucleotides line up with TRBD1. This CDR3 has 14 residues. V lost 3 bases, J lost 5 bases, and 6 bases stayed unmatched. Germline loops: CDR1 LGHDT, CDR2 YNNKEL (reference sequence). The CDR3 DNA reads as TGTGCCAGCAGCCAGACAGGGTTATGGGAGACCCAGTACTTC. It yields the protein CASSQTGLWETQYF.

The chain uses TRBV7-3 and TRBJ2-5; possibly TRBD2 for D (5 bases). The V and J ends lost 4 bases and 4 bases respectively, with 10 bases between them. CDR1 SGHTA and CDR2 FQGTGA come from the germline V gene. The CDR3 extends over 13 amino acids. CDR3 nucleotides: TGTGCCAGCAGCTCAGCGGTAGGAGAGACCCAGTACTTC. Protein: CASSSAVGETQYF.